Here is one TCR beta chain with its context. Original data processing: For nucleated cells, counts were estimated from reference gene primer amplification. Assay used: immunoSEQ multiplex PCR; TCRdb lists only in-frame clones, some missing. V and J calls and clone size are given by that table; D and trimming were obtained from the DNA. The sample lists 350,000 to 450,000 clones; 85% were seen once. This CDR3 region has 16 residues. J gave up 3 bases and V 3 bases, and 10 bases lay outside the gene matches. The V gene's germline CDR1 is SGDLS and CDR2 YYNGEE. This entry belongs to a study of blood T cell repertoires in COVID-19. Study background: Acute and convalescent COVID-19 specimens originated in the United States, Italy and Spain. PBMCs, B-cell-depleted T cells, or T cells provided the cDNA or gDNA that made up the material.

Input material: peripheral blood. The chain has TRBV9 and TRBJ2-3; 7 bases match TRBD1. The receptor comes from a woman between 18 and 30 years old with acute or convalescent COVID-19. CDR3 nucleotide sequence: TGTGCCAGCAGCGCCCGACAGGGAATCGCGACAGATACGCAGTATTTT. Encoded protein: CASSARQGIATDTQYF.